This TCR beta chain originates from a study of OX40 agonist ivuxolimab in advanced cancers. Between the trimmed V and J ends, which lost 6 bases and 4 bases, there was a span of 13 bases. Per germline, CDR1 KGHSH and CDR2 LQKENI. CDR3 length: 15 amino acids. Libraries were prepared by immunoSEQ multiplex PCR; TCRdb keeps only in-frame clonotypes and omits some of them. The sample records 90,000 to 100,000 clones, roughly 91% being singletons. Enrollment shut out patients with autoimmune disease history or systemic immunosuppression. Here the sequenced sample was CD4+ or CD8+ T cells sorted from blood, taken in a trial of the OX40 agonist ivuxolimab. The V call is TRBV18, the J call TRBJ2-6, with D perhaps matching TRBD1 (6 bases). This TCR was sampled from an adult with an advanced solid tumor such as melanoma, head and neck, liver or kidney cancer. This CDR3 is CASSSRGAGANVLTF. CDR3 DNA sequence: TGTGCCAGCTCTTCCAGGGGAGCAGGGGCCAACGTCCTGACTTTC.